This passage covers 15 T cell receptor beta chains from one sample sequenced in a study of response to subunit inactivated influenza vaccine. TCRdb called the RT-PCR reads again in MiXCR, with one record for every CDR3 protein. The table has roughly 650,000 distinct CDR3 sequences, around 13% seen once. This sample comprised PBMCs from blood, obtained roughly 15 days before vaccination. The origin of the receptors is a man in his fifties or sixties who received an inactivated influenza vaccine.

The V call is TRBV3-1, the J call TRBJ2-1; D call uncertain. CDR1 is LGHDT and CDR2 is YNNKEL in the germline V gene (reference sequence). The V and J ends lost 4 bases and 2 bases respectively, with 18 bases between them. The CDR3 sequence is 17 residues long. The CDR3 nucleotides read TGTGCCAGCAGCCGAGGACCTCCGAATTTCCCCTACAATGAGCAGTTCTTC. It is translated as CASSRGPPNFPYNEQFF.

This clonotype was seen ten or more times. The chain uses TRBV4-1 and TRBJ2-5; 10 nucleotides match TRBD2. The junction had 10 bases not matched to a gene; V was cut back by 0 bases and J by 6 bases. The CDR3 is made up of 17 amino acids. From germline, CDR1 is MGHRA and CDR2 YSYEKL. The CDR3 protein is CASSQDGMLAGVQTQYF. CDR3 sequence (DNA): TGCGCCAGCAGCCAAGATGGGATGCTAGCGGGGGTTCAGACCCAGTACTTC.

Many counts were recorded for this clonotype. CDR3 amino acids: CSVAQQSGGADEQYF. The DNA of the CDR3 is TGCAGCGTGGCTCAACAAAGCGGGGGGGCTGACGAGCAGTACTTC. The chain couples TRBV29-1 to TRBJ2-7, with 10 bases identical to TRBD2. Germline V gives CDR1 SQVTM, CDR2 ANQGSEA. With V trimmed by 6 bases and J by 5 bases, 13 bases remained unmatched. The CDR3 totals 15 residues.

About this clonotype itself: The junction does not match germline at one end; this may be a read error. The chain carries TRBV3-1 and TRBJ2-2; D might be TRBD2 (5 bases). Germline V gene sequence: CDR1 LGHDT, CDR2 YNNKEL (reference sequence). CDR3 length equals 13 residues. The CDR3 DNA sequence: TGTGCCAGCAGCCAAGACGACTATTCATGGCGAGTTTTT. It specifies CASSQDDYSWRVF.

The V call is TRBV5-1, the J call TRBJ2-4; TRBD1 matches at 7 bases. Germline V gene lookup returns CDR1 SGHRS and CDR2 YFSETQ. J was trimmed by 0 bases and V by 4 bases; bases with no gene match: 7. This CDR3 contains 16 residues. The CDR3 bases are TGCGCCAGCAGCCCAAGGCAGGGGGAAGCCAAAAACATTCAGTACTTC. Translated, it gives CASSPRQGEAKNIQYF.

The chain combines TRBV4-1 with TRBJ2-4; possible D gene TRBD2, 6 bases. CDR1 is MGHRA, CDR2 YSYEKL, per germline. The V end lost 0 bases, the J end lost 6 bases, and 9 bases lay between the germline ends. The CDR3 loop spans 14 amino acids. The CDR3 DNA is TGCGCCAGCAGCCAAGAGCCGGGGGTAAACATTCAGTACTTC. It encodes CASSQEPGVNIQYF.

The genes are TRBV12-3 or TRBV12-4 and TRBJ1-2; perhaps TRBD1 as D (5 bases). CDR3 length: 13 amino acids. V lost 4 bases to trimming and J lost 4 bases, with 10 bases between them. The CDR3 sequence is CASSSQGLYGYTF. In nucleotides, the CDR3 is TGTGCCAGCAGTTCGCAGGGACTCTATGGCTACACCTTC.

At least ten counts were recorded for this clonotype. V is TRBV4-1 and J is TRBJ1-2; D gene uncertain. Per the germline V gene, CDR1 is MGHRA and CDR2 is YSYEKL. Trimming removed 0 bases from V and 4 bases from J, with 9 bases in between. This CDR3 is built from 14 residues. Here the CDR3 reads CASSQDIEGYGYTF. The CDR3 coding sequence is TGCGCCAGCAGCCAAGATATCGAAGGCTATGGCTACACCTTC.

This clonotype has more than one count but fewer than ten. The rearrangement joins TRBV4-3 to TRBJ2-7; TRBD1 matches 7 bases. CDR3 size: 17 residues. Losses at the gene ends were 0 bases for V and 0 bases for J; bases not matched to a gene: 8. Germline V gene sequence: CDR1 LGHNA, CDR2 YSLEER. The CDR3 DNA reads as TGCGCCAGCAGCCAAGATTGGGGACAGTACCCCTCCTACGAGCAGTACTTC. Translated: CASSQDWGQYPSYEQYF.

The chain joins TRBV7-2 to TRBJ1-2; D gene unclear. There are 16 residues in the CDR3. The germline gives CDR1 SGHTA, CDR2 FQGNSA. Trimming stripped 1 base from V and 2 bases from J, with 14 bases between. CDR3 coding DNA: TGTGCCAGCAGCTTAGGCAGCGGGTTAAACAACTATGGCTACACCTTC. This codes for CASSLGSGLNNYGYTF.

The V call is TRBV20-1, the J call TRBJ2-7, with 9 nucleotides matching TRBD1. CDR3 size: 13 residues. V lost 1 base, J lost 5 bases, and 3 bases stayed unmatched. Per the germline V gene, CDR1 is DFQATT and CDR2 is SNEGSKA (reference sequence). The CDR3 protein is CSARVGQGDEQYF. DNA for the CDR3: TGCAGTGCTAGAGTGGGACAGGGAGACGAGCAGTACTTC.

This clonotype has just a few counts. V is TRBV5-1 and J is TRBJ2-7; D call uncertain. CDR1 is SGHRS, CDR2 YFSETQ, per germline. Trimming stripped 1 base from V and 3 bases from J, with 11 bases between. This CDR3 has 14 residues. As DNA, the CDR3 is TGCGCCAGCAGCTTGAGTACTGGGGACTACGAGCAGTACTTC. It specifies CASSLSTGDYEQYF.

In its sample, this clonotype was seen a few times. The chain combines TRBV12-3 or TRBV12-4 with TRBJ2-2; the D gene is possibly TRBD1 (5 bases). V lost 6 bases and J lost 3, with 11 bases in between. The CDR3 consists of 14 residues. DNA of the CDR3: TGTGCCAGCAGCACAGACAGATACACCGGGGAGCTGTTTTTT. Translating gives CASSTDRYTGELFF.

Many counts were recorded for this clonotype. The CDR3 protein is CASSQDLIRDRSIMNTEAFF. The CDR3 nucleotides read TGTGCCAGCAGCCAAGATTTGATTCGGGACAGGAGTATCATGAACACTGAAGCTTTCTTT. This rearrangement joins TRBV4-2 to TRBJ1-1; TRBD1 matches at 8 bases. Germline values: CDR1 LGHNA, CDR2 YNFKEQ. J was trimmed by 0 bases and V by 0 bases; bases with no gene match: 15. This CDR3 comprises 20 residues.

This rearrangement joins TRBV10-2 to TRBJ1-4; 8 nucleotides match TRBD1. The junction had 12 bases not matched to a gene; V was cut back by 4 bases and J by 8 bases. The germline CDR1 and CDR2 sequences are WSHSY and SAAADI. The CDR3 consists of 16 residues. CDR3 sequence reads: CASSGKTTGEIEKLFF. The CDR3 DNA reads TGCGCCAGCAGTGGGAAAACGACAGGGGAGATAGAAAAACTGTTTTTT.